This T cell receptor (beta chain) was identified during a study of cytomegalovirus exposure and HLA in healthy donors. Study overall: Unique TCRs numbering roughly 85 million, obtained from HLA-typed donors, made up an early data release.

The primer mix had 60 Vbeta and 13 Jbeta primers. Only in-frame clones appear in the TCRdb table, and some are missing; sequencing was by immunoSEQ multiplex PCR. The sample includes more than 85,000 clones, 75% to 85% seen only once; the top ten take less than 3.5%. Healthy bone marrow donors made up the donor group. This clone was observed a single time. The antigen remains unidentified. Germline V gene data show CDR1 as MGHRA and CDR2 as YSYEKL. After removal of 4 bases from V and 3 bases from J, the junction contained 10 bases not matched to a gene. This CDR3 contains 17 residues. Study observations and caveats: The presence/absence work took it that sequencing depth was about the same across donors. In vitro testing confirmed a few CMV-associated chains as specific for CMV antigens.

The chain combines TRBV4-1 with TRBJ2-7, with TRBD1 matching 12 bases. The TCR sequence derives from a male donor in good health and CMV-seropositive. The sample consisted of PBMCs. The chain's CDR3 is CASSLVPGQGAGYEQYF. CDR3 nucleotides: TGCGCCAGCAGCCTTGTCCCGGGACAGGGGGCGGGCTACGAGCAGTACTTC.